Listed below are T cell receptor beta chains from one sample, sequenced in a study of identical twins. TCRdb redid the calling of the 5' RACE reads with MiXCR, one entry per CDR3 protein. The table records a few hundred thousand distinct CDR3 sequences, 12% of them present only once. Another study also made use of these data, one on yellow fever vaccine responses in identical twins.

Sequencing input: memory (CD45RO+) T cells sorted from blood. Receptors were obtained from a woman aged 18 to 35 in good health. Both conserved end residues are part of each CDR3. Fields, in order: V gene, clone size, J gene, CDR3 protein. Size tells how often a clone was seen (once, few, many) or the class of an expanded clone, and some rows leave it out.

>TRBV11-2|NA|TRBJ2-2
CASSLDLAIGELFF
>TRBV28|NA|TRBJ2-7
CASSSGGRSSYEQYF
>TRBV30|NA|TRBJ2-6
CAWSVGTSGANVLTF
>TRBV29-1|NA|TRBJ2-7
CSAQSAGLPYEQYF
>TRBV29-1|many|TRBJ2-7
CSAVTRNEQYF
>TRBV7-6|many|TRBJ2-2
CASSSADRDTGELFF
>TRBV6-2/TRBV6-3|many|TRBJ2-1
CASTSGSSEQFF
>TRBV2|few|TRBJ2-1
CASFGEQGDSIYNEQFF
>TRBV6-2/TRBV6-3|NA|TRBJ2-2
CASSYSILSSGISGELFF
>TRBV4-1|few|TRBJ2-1
CASSPLTWATRDEQFF
>TRBV6-1|few|TRBJ2-3
CASSASGTGGTDTQYF